The 19 T cell receptor beta chains listed next were all sequenced from one sample in a study of T-cell memory formation after mild COVID-19. TCRdb processed the 5' RACE reads anew with MiXCR; each CDR3 protein has one entry. The sample has about 210,000 distinct CDR3 sequences, more than 9% seen once. The specimen sequenced was PBMCs or a T cell subset sorted from them (not recorded which). The receptors were gathered from a young man who had mild COVID-19 (a few samples of this study predate the infection). Cell type and time point are not known.

The table lists this clonotype with a few counts. This chain connects TRBV7-9 to TRBJ2-3; D perhaps matches TRBD1 (6 bases). CDR3 size: 15 residues. Germline CDR1 SEHNR, CDR2 FQNEAQ (reference sequence). The ends were cut back, 6 bases at V and 0 bases at J, with 13 bases in the middle. CDR3 in DNA: TGTGCCAGCAGTACCGGGACACCTAGCACAGATACGCAGTATTTT. Its translation: CASSTGTPSTDTQYF.

A few counts support this clonotype. This chain joins TRBV5-1 and TRBJ2-2; a weak D match, TRBD2 (6 bases). The germline V and J ends were trimmed by 1 base and 5 bases, with 9 bases remaining between them. This CDR3 has 14 amino acids. Germline V gene sequence: CDR1 SGHRS, CDR2 YFSETQ. In nucleotides, the CDR3 is TGCGCCAGCAGCTTGACGGGGAGGACCGGGGAGCTGTTTTTT. Translation gives CASSLTGRTGELFF.

The table lists this clonotype with many counts. This rearrangement joins TRBV10-3 to TRBJ2-5, with D uncertain. V gave up 0 bases and J gave up 2 bases, with 10 bases separating them. CDR1 is ENHRY, CDR2 SYGVKD, per germline. The CDR3 is 15 amino acids. In nucleotides, the CDR3 is TGTGCCATCAGTGAGTCTCCAGGTTGGCAAGAGACCCAGTACTTC. It yields the protein CAISESPGWQETQYF.

This clonotype appeared a few times. The V call is TRBV12-3 or TRBV12-4, the J call TRBJ1-2; D remains unclear. CDR3 length: 17 amino acids. Trimming took off 2 bases at V and 2 bases at J, with 18 bases between the two ends. Here the CDR3 reads CASSLRAEPTGNYGYTF. DNA of the CDR3: TGTGCCAGCAGTTTAAGGGCGGAACCAACCGGGAACTATGGCTACACCTTC.

The chain employs TRBV7-3 and TRBJ2-4; TRBD1 matches at 8 bases. The CDR3 has 19 amino acids. The V and J ends lost 1 base and 1 base, in that order; junction bases with no gene match: 12. From germline, CDR1 is SGHTA and CDR2 FQGTGA. The CDR3 DNA is TGTGCCAGCAGCTTAAGAGCAGGGGGCCCGTTCGGGGCCAAAAACATTCAGTACTTC. It specifies CASSLRAGGPFGAKNIQYF.

This clonotype was seen many times. The chain is built from TRBV9 and TRBJ1-5; D unclear. The CDR3 totals 15 residues. V shed 4 bases and J shed 6 bases, with 17 bases lying between them. CDR1 is SGDLS, CDR2 YYNGEE, per germline. In DNA, the CDR3 is TGTGCCAGCAGCCCGGGCGGGTCCTGGAGTCAGCCCCAGCATTTT. This sequence encodes CASSPGGSWSQPQHF.

The gene calls are TRBV28 and TRBJ1-5; D is unresolved. The CDR3 has 15 residues. The germline V gene encodes CDR1 MDHEN and CDR2 SYDVKM. Trimming stripped 6 bases from V and 1 base from J, with 13 bases between. The CDR3: CASSKALGSNQPQHF. CDR3 DNA: TGTGCCAGCAGCAAGGCCCTAGGGAGCAATCAGCCCCAGCATTTT.

This clonotype came up many times. The chain recombines TRBV27 with TRBJ1-6, with D possibly matching TRBD1 (5 bases). The CDR3 is made up of 18 amino acids. Germline loops: CDR1 MNHEY, CDR2 SMNVEV (reference sequence). Trimming took off 6 bases at V and 1 base at J, with 19 bases between the two ends. CDR3 coding DNA: TGTGCCAGCAGAAAAGGACACGGGGCAGGGTCCTATAATTCACCCCTCCACTTT. Encoded protein: CASRKGHGAGSYNSPLHF.

The rearrangement joins TRBV5-1 to TRBJ2-5; tentatively, D is TRBD2 (6 bases). Germline-derived CDR1 and CDR2 are SGHRS and YFSETQ. This CDR3 comprises 13 residues. V was cut by 0 bases and J by 5 bases, with 8 bases left in between. CDR3 loop: CASSLDAGETQYF. CDR3 DNA sequence: TGCGCCAGCAGCTTGGACGCGGGGGAGACCCAGTACTTC. Together with reference TRBV5-1 and TRBJ2-5, the CDR3 gives the full variable domain: KAGVTQTPRYLIKTRGQQVTLSCSPISGHRSVSWYQQTPGQGLQFLFEYFSETQRNKGNFPGRFSGRQFSNSRSEMNVSTLELGDSALYLCASSLDAGETQYFGPGTRLLVL.

J is TRBJ2-2 and V is TRBV12-5; the D gene is possibly TRBD2 (6 bases). Looked up from germline, CDR1 is LGHNT and CDR2 is FRNRAP. V lost 0 bases, J lost 1 base, and 9 bases lay in between. The CDR3 contains 16 residues. CDR3 region: CASGLVLGGNTGELFF. DNA for the CDR3: TGTGCTAGTGGTTTGGTACTCGGGGGGAACACCGGGGAGCTGTTTTTT.

V is TRBV5-4 and J is TRBJ2-3; D remains unclear. Germline V gene sequence: CDR1 SGHNT, CDR2 YYREEE (reference sequence). The CDR3 is 14 amino acids. V was shortened by 0 bases and J by 3 bases, with 8 bases between the two germline ends. This chain's CDR3 is CASSLAWETDTQYF. The CDR3 nucleotides are TGTGCCAGCAGCTTGGCCTGGGAAACAGATACGCAGTATTTT. Variable domain in full (rest from reference TRBV5-4 and TRBJ2-3): ETGVTQSPTHLIKTRGQQVTLRCSSQSGHNTVSWYQQALGQGPQFIFQYYREEENGRGNFPPRFSGLQFPNYSSELNVNALELDDSALYLCASSLAWETDTQYFGPGTRLTVL.

This chain joins TRBV7-9 and TRBJ1-4; no clear D gene. The CDR3 spans 15 residues. The V gene's germline CDR1 is SEHNR and CDR2 FQNEAQ (reference sequence). Trimming stripped 2 bases from V and 0 bases from J, with 7 bases between. CDR3 bases: TGTGCCAGCAGCTTATTCGGGGCAACTAATGAAAAACTGTTTTTT. As protein: CASSLFGATNEKLFF.

This sequence joins TRBV2 and TRBJ2-2; the D is unclear. V was shortened by 5 bases and J by 5 bases, with 9 bases between the two germline ends. In germline, CDR1 is SNHLY, CDR2 FYNNEI. The CDR3 is 13 amino acids. CDR3 amino acids: CASSQGTTGELFF. The CDR3 DNA sequence: TGTGCCAGCAGTCAAGGAACTACCGGGGAGCTGTTTTTT.

There are many counts of this clonotype. One end of the junction varies from germline; a read error may be responsible. The rearrangement links TRBV5-1 to TRBJ2-1; TRBD2 is a possible D gene (6 bases). Germline V lookup: CDR1 SGHRS, CDR2 YFSETQ. This CDR3 has 15 amino acids. In DNA, the CDR3 is TGCGCCAGCAGCTTGGGCGCGGGAAAATCCCCAGCCCTAAGCTTC. Translated: CASSLGAGKSPALSF.

The chain uses TRBV4-1 and TRBJ2-7, with D possibly called TRBD1 or TRBD2 (6 bases each). The V end was cut by 2 bases, the J end by 2 bases, with 13 bases between. The CDR3 length is 15 residues. CDR1 is MGHRA, CDR2 YSYEKL, per germline. The CDR3, as DNA: TGCGCCAGCAGCCAACCGGGGGCGAGAGCCTACGAGCAGTACTTC. Amino acids: CASSQPGARAYEQYF.

The chain combines TRBV6-1 with TRBJ2-7; TRBD1 matches 7 bases. V was clipped by 6 bases and J by 4 bases; unmatched bases: 9. The CDR3 runs 14 residues. The germline CDR1 and CDR2 sequences are MNHNS and SASEGT. In DNA form, the CDR3 reads TGTGCCAGCAGCGCCCCCGGACAGGCATACGAGCAGTACGTC. Translating gives CASSAPGQAYEQYV.

The chain links TRBV9 to TRBJ2-5, with D perhaps TRBD2 (6 bases). Germline assignment: CDR1 SGDLS and CDR2 YYNGEE. Trimming stripped 0 bases from V and 4 bases from J, with 7 bases between. The CDR3 length is 13 residues. This CDR3 reads CASSVVGGETQYF. As DNA, the CDR3 is TGTGCCAGCAGCGTAGTGGGGGGAGAGACCCAGTACTTC.

V gene TRBV7-3 combines with J gene TRBJ2-2; no definite D call. Trimming removed 5 bases from V and 7 bases from J, with 11 bases in between. Germline V gene sequence: CDR1 SGHTA, CDR2 FQGTGA. There are 13 residues in the CDR3. CDR3 in amino acids: CASSLPIGGELFF. As DNA, the CDR3 is TGTGCCAGCAGCCTGCCTATCGGCGGGGAGCTGTTTTTT.

The sample holds a few counts of this clonotype. The rearrangement joins TRBV15 to TRBJ1-5, with D perhaps matching TRBD1 (6 bases). V was trimmed by 0 bases and J by 1 base, leaving 7 bases between them. The CDR3 covers 15 residues. Per the germline V gene, CDR1 is LNHNV and CDR2 is YYDKDF (reference sequence). CDR3 loop: CATSRETGSNQPQHF. The DNA of the CDR3 is TGTGCCACCAGCAGAGAAACAGGGAGCAATCAGCCCCAGCATTTT.